The rows below give T cell receptor beta chains drawn from one sample of a study of T-cell memory formation after mild COVID-19. One entry per CDR3 protein, called by TCRdb with MiXCR from the 5' RACE reads. In the table there are about 110,000 distinct CDR3 sequences, around 11% of which are singletons. Sequencing was carried out using PBMCs or a T cell subset sorted from them (not recorded which). Receptors originate from an adult woman who had mild COVID-19 (a few samples of this study predate the infection). Cell type and time point are not known. The CDR3 runs from the conserved cysteine through the conserved F or W. A D gene is named only where the DNA matches it firmly. Part of the rows lack a size; the others show once, few, many or a class for expanded clones.

TRBJ2-7 | few | TRBV29-1 | . | CSVEDSAYEQYF | TGCAGCGTTGAAGACAGCGCCTACGAGCAGTACTTC
TRBJ2-3 | many | TRBV7-2 | TRBD2 | CASSPGTKFTDTQYF | TGTGCCAGCAGCCCCGGGACTAAATTTACAGATACGCAGTATTTT
TRBJ2-7 | . | TRBV7-9 | . | CASSSQGELLSYEQYF | TGTGCCAGCAGTTCCCAGGGAGAACTTCTCTCCTACGAGCAGTACTTC
TRBJ2-7 | many | TRBV27 | TRBD2 | CASSFGGTTYEQYF | TGTGCCAGCAGTTTCGGCGGGACTACGTACGAGCAGTACTTC
TRBJ1-2 | . | TRBV7-6 | . | CASSLGGPPGDYGYTF | TGTGCCAGCAGCTTAGGGGGACCACCGGGGGACTATGGCTACACCTTC
TRBJ2-1 | . | TRBV5-6 | . | CASNEGGEEFF | TGTGCCAGCAACGAGGGGGGGGAAGAGTTCTTC
TRBJ1-1 | once | TRBV2 | . | CASSTRPTNTEAFF | TGTGCCAGCAGTACCCGACCGACGAACACTGAAGCTTTCTTT
TRBJ2-1 | . | TRBV6-5 | TRBD2 | CASSPSGGMQFF | TGTGCCAGCAGCCCAAGCGGGGGGATGCAGTTCTTC
TRBJ2-5 | few | TRBV15 | TRBD2 | CATSESSGTQYF | TGTGCCACCAGTGAGTCTAGCGGGACCCAGTACTTC
TRBJ2-1 | . | TRBV27 | TRBD2 | CASSLYLAGWSNEQFF | TGTGCCAGCAGTTTATATCTAGCGGGGTGGTCCAATGAGCAGTTCTTC
TRBJ2-7 | . | TRBV5-5 | . | CASSPIESSYEQYF | TGTGCCAGCAGCCCGATAGAAAGCTCCTACGAGCAGTACTTC
TRBJ2-3 | few | TRBV5-5 | . | CASILAESPDTQYF | TGTGCCAGCATCCTCGCGGAGAGCCCAGATACGCAGTATTTT
TRBJ1-2 | many | TRBV4-2 | . | CASSQEEVGGLGHYGYTF | TGTGCCAGCAGCCAAGAAGAGGTAGGGGGGCTCGGGCACTATGGCTACACCTTC
TRBJ2-5 | . | TRBV6-5 | . | CASSYSPSETQYF | TGTGCCAGCAGTTACTCCCCCTCGGAGACCCAGTACTTC
TRBJ2-3 | many | TRBV7-3 | TRBD2 | CASSSETSRTATDTQYF | TGTGCCAGCAGCTCCGAGACTAGCCGAACTGCCACAGATACGCAGTATTTT
TRBJ2-5 | many | TRBV27 | . | CASSLRPPGVEYQETQYF | TGTGCCAGCAGTTTAAGGCCCCCCGGGGTGGAGTACCAAGAGACCCAGTACTTC
TRBJ2-7 | . | TRBV27 | . | CASSFSSPYEQYF | TGTGCCAGCAGTTTCAGTTCGCCCTACGAGCAGTACTTC
TRBJ2-1 | . | TRBV4-1 | TRBD2 | CASSQRPRGAGIGNEQFF | TGCGCCAGCAGCCAACGCCCGAGAGGAGCGGGGATAGGCAATGAGCAGTTCTTC
TRBJ1-1 | many | TRBV3-1 | . | CASSQATNEAFF | TGTGCCAGCAGCCAAGCGACCAATGAAGCTTTCTTT
TRBJ2-3 | . | TRBV2 | . | CASSEGRGLADTQYF | TGTGCCAGCAGTGAAGGACGGGGGCTGGCAGATACGCAGTATTTT
TRBJ2-3 | . | TRBV5-6 | TRBD2 | CASSDAGEGDTQYF | TGTGCCAGCAGCGACGCGGGGGAGGGAGATACGCAGTATTTT
TRBJ2-2 | . | TRBV5-1 | . | CASSLPPPGQVTGELFF | TGCGCCAGCAGCTTGCCCCCCCCAGGGCAGGTCACCGGGGAGCTGTTTTTT
TRBJ2-5 | few | TRBV20-1 | . | CSARVLGGSFYQETQYF | TGCAGTGCTAGAGTCCTTGGGGGGAGTTTTTACCAAGAGACCCAGTACTTC
TRBJ2-3 | few | TRBV7-9 | TRBD2 | CASSLRGGVEPDTQYF | TGTGCCAGCAGCTTGCGGGGGGGCGTGGAACCAGATACGCAGTATTTT
TRBJ2-1 | many | TRBV20-1 | TRBD2 | CSARTSGRAYNEQFF | TGCAGTGCGAGGACTAGCGGGAGGGCCTACAATGAGCAGTTCTTC
TRBJ1-1 | few | TRBV12-3/TRBV12-4 | . | CASSSGGWDTEAFF | TGTGCCAGCAGTTCCGGGGGCTGGGACACTGAAGCTTTCTTT
TRBJ2-1 | . | TRBV5-1 | . | CASSLTGSLPYNEQFF | TGCGCCAGCAGCTTGACAGGGAGTCTACCCTACAATGAGCAGTTCTTC
TRBJ2-7 | few | TRBV20-1 | . | CSARGDEQYF | TGCAGTGCTAGAGGGGACGAGCAGTACTTC
TRBJ1-1 | few | TRBV6-1 | . | CASSELGGGTEAFF | TGTGCCAGCAGTGAACTCGGGGGTGGCACTGAAGCTTTCTTT
TRBJ2-3 | . | TRBV7-7 | TRBD2 | CASSLGLAGVSSTDTQYF | TGTGCTAGCAGCTTAGGACTAGCGGGAGTTTCTAGCACAGATACGCAGTATTTT
TRBJ2-5 | . | TRBV24-1 | . | CATSDLAGVNQETQYF | TGTGCCACCAGTGATTTGGCAGGGGTCAACCAAGAGACCCAGTACTTC
TRBJ2-2 | . | TRBV10-3 | TRBD2 | CAITDPGLAGGTGELFF | TGTGCCATCACTGACCCGGGGCTAGCGGGCGGCACCGGGGAGCTGTTTTTT
TRBJ2-1 | . | TRBV7-9 | TRBD2 | CASTGTSGSYEQFF | TGTGCCAGCACAGGGACTAGCGGGAGCTATGAGCAGTTCTTC
TRBJ2-7 | . | TRBV6-6 | . | CASSYSGDGLYEQYF | TGTGCCAGCAGTTACTCAGGTGACGGCCTCTACGAGCAGTACTTC
TRBJ1-5 | few | TRBV4-1 | . | CASSQERRSNQPQHF | TGCGCCAGCAGCCAAGAGCGACGGAGCAATCAGCCCCAGCATTTT
TRBJ2-2 | . | TRBV6-1 | TRBD2 | CASSEAIPGLAGVPNTGELFF | TGTGCCAGCAGTGAAGCAATTCCGGGACTAGCGGGAGTGCCAAACACCGGGGAGCTGTTTTTT
TRBJ2-2 | . | TRBV6-2/TRBV6-3 | . | CASSYTANTGELFF | TGTGCCAGCAGTTATACCGCGAACACCGGGGAGCTGTTTTTT
TRBJ2-5 | . | TRBV29-1 | . | CSVPWTLEETRYF | TGCAGCGTCCCTTGGACACTAGAAGAGACCCGGTACTTC
TRBJ2-5 | . | TRBV4-3 | . | CASSQVRGQETQYF | TGCGCCAGCAGCCAAGTGCGCGGACAAGAGACCCAGTACTTC
TRBJ1-6 | . | TRBV12-3/TRBV12-4 | TRBD1 | CASRGGGYSPLHF | TGTGCCAGCAGGGGAGGGGGCTATTCACCCCTCCACTTT
TRBJ2-5 | few | TRBV7-9 | . | CASRFLEKETQYF | TGTGCCAGCAGGTTCCTAGAAAAGGAGACCCAGTACTTC
TRBJ2-7 | few | TRBV7-2 | TRBD2 | CASSSRLGLAVSYEQYF | TGTGCCAGCAGCTCGCGCCTTGGACTAGCGGTCTCCTACGAGCAGTACTTC
TRBJ2-7 | . | TRBV20-1 | . | CSARDWGASYEQYF | TGCAGTGCTAGAGATTGGGGGGCTAGTTACGAGCAGTACTTC
TRBJ2-3 | many | TRBV7-9 | . | CASSLTERTDTQYF | TGTGCCAGCAGCTTGACAGAACGCACAGATACGCAGTATTTT
TRBJ1-2 | few | TRBV9 | . | CASSGRTGNLNYGYTF | TGTGCCAGCAGCGGACGAACAGGGAACCTTAACTATGGCTACACCTTC
TRBJ2-7 | . | TRBV21-1 | . | CASAYTGDPNEQYF | TGTGCCAGCGCCTACACCGGGGATCCCAACGAGCAGTACTTC
TRBJ2-5 | . | TRBV7-9 | . | CASSLEVGGQETQYF | TGTGCCAGCAGCCTAGAGGTCGGGGGCCAAGAGACCCAGTACTTC
TRBJ2-7 | . | TRBV7-9 | TRBD1 | CASSSTGHRYEQYF | TGTGCCAGCAGCTCGACAGGGCATCGCTACGAGCAGTACTTC
TRBJ1-2 | . | TRBV20-1 | TRBD1 | CSAKTGWDYGYTF | TGCAGTGCAAAGACAGGGTGGGACTATGGCTACACCTTC
TRBJ2-7 | medium-sized | TRBV3-1 | TRBD1 | CASSQPGQGAYEQYF | TGTGCCAGCAGCCAGCCGGGACAGGGGGCGTACGAGCAGTACTTC
TRBJ1-2 | . | TRBV24-1 | . | CATSESPGEGYGYTF | TGTGCCACCAGTGAAAGCCCGGGGGAGGGCTATGGCTACACCTTC